This T cell receptor beta chain stems from a study of T cell responses to AZD1222 COVID-19 vaccine (dated by TCRdb to 2020 to 2023). With respect to the entire study: A total of approximately 240 trial participants underwent TCR sequencing, of whom 200 to 220 had received two doses of AZD1222 and about 26 had received two doses of the MenACWY control vaccine. Trial participants were enrolled by age into subgroups of 18-55, 56-69 and 70-plus years, and about 150, 27 and 61 TCR-sequenced participants, respectively, were included in these subgroups. Study-wide findings and limitations: The whole spike protein was spanned by vaccine-associated CD4 TCRs, and dominant responses were seen in regions 160-218 and 743-854. Because no day 14 peak-response samples were available, the repertoires could be characterized only after the peak T cell response. A significant rise in spike-specific TCR breadth and depth was observed after two AZD1222 doses relative to day 0 and relative to MenACWY recipients. Most participants were white British and females outnumbered males, and the authors suggested that clonal diversity may have been underestimated. Nearly half of unique spike-specific TCRs reportedly recognized epitopes outside regions mutated in the B.1.351 and B.1.1.7 variants. In the small 56-69-year group, the increase in depth fell short of significance, most likely because of low power. Conclusions about previously exposed vaccinees were limited because only six or seven AZD1222 recipients were SARS-CoV-2 seropositive at baseline.

Notes on this clone: The target of this receptor is not known. Per-base quality was not reported, and no clone a single base away is much larger than it.

Reading the label with the study, this specimen's time point is: about 28 days (+/-7) after the second vaccine dose. The label giving this sample's treatment or condition can be read as: meningococcal conjugate vaccine given as trial control. Samples from vaccinated people were obtained from the UK trials COV001 and COV002, which included a single-blind randomized controlled phase 2/3 trial of AZD1222 (ChAdOx1 nCoV-19) in healthy adults. For TCRbeta chain sequencing, PBMC samples from trial participants were taken at day 0 and at day 28 after the second dose. The CDR3 regions of human TCRbeta chains were analyzed by immunosequencing. Per the authors' processing: Repertoire TCRs were checked for matches against a reference library of SARS-CoV-2-specific TCRs that had been generated using the MIRA antigen-specificity platform. Breadth was defined as the fraction of unique TCRs that were SARS-CoV-2-associated, and depth was defined as the fraction of total T cells that were SARS-CoV-2-associated. Each spike-specific TCR was assigned to its reactive spike region and to a CD4 or CD8 class using the MIRA data. Log10-transformed breadth and depth values were compared by one-way ANOVA with Sidak's multiple comparisons tests. The table was pulled from immuneACCESS by TCRdb, which kept in-frame rearrangements only. Such tables lose some clones; where checked, under half of the loss comes from unresolved V genes, and the rest has no known cause. V and J calls and clone size are as listed in that table; D and trimming were resolved from the DNA. In this sample the table shows around 150,000 clones, about 82% of which occur a single time. The ten most abundant clones make up 7.9% of the sample.

Relative to germline, V is missing 0 bases and J is missing 6 bases, with 3 bases of the junction outside any gene match. The germline V gene supplies CDR1 SGDLS and CDR2 YYNGEE. The CDR3 contains 15 residues, cysteine and phenylalanine counted. Solely the CDR3 DNA is kept, with 45 bases framed from the first base. The TCR was taken from an adult who received the MenACWY meningococcal vaccine as a control. This chain joins TRBV9 to TRBJ1-6, with TRBD1 identical over 7 junction bases. Source: peripheral blood, taken 28 days after the second dose of the MenACWY control vaccine. CDR3 region: CASSVGQGGNSPLHF. The sequence in DNA is TGTGCCAGCAGCGTAGGACAGGGCGGTAATTCACCCCTCCACTTT.